Following are 4 T cell receptor beta chains from one sample sequenced in a study of blood T cell repertoires in COVID-19. Measured with immunoSEQ multiplex PCR; TCRdb has only the in-frame clones, and not every one. The sample gives about 80,000 clones, approximately 80% of which show up once; approximately 8.8% is in the top ten. The source material was peripheral blood. These receptors were collected from a human donor in a cohort sampled during active COVID-19.

The chain recombines TRBV12-5 with TRBJ1-1; D unclear. The germline V and J ends were trimmed by 0 bases and 0 bases, with 20 bases remaining between them. The CDR3 spans 19 residues. Germline V gene data show CDR1 as LGHNT and CDR2 as FRNRAP. This chain's CDR3 is CASGLVRKDGVGVNTEAFF. CDR3 nucleotide sequence: TGTGCTAGTGGTTTGGTACGGAAGGACGGGGTAGGTGTGAACACTGAAGCTTTCTTT.

V usage is TRBV2 and J usage is TRBJ1-2; 7 bases fit TRBD1. The CDR3 is 14 residues long. In germline, CDR1 is SNHLY, CDR2 FYNNEI. V was clipped by 6 bases and J by 0 bases; unmatched bases: 4. In DNA form, the CDR3 reads TGTGCCAGCAGGGACAGGATCTCTAACTATGGCTACACCTTC. Protein sequence: CASRDRISNYGYTF.

The genes are TRBV2 and TRBJ2-3; D is ambiguous. Trimming removed 2 bases at V and 0 bases at J, with 9 bases between. The CDR3 has 15 amino acids. Per the germline V gene, CDR1 is SNHLY and CDR2 is FYNNEI. The CDR3 spells CASSENFPSTDTQYF. The DNA for the CDR3 is TGTGCCAGCAGTGAAAACTTTCCGAGCACAGATACGCAGTATTTT.

The chain has TRBV11-2 and TRBJ1-6; D is undetermined. Germline V lookup: CDR1 SGHAT, CDR2 FQNNGV. V lost 6 bases, J lost 8 bases, and 17 bases lay in between. The CDR3 spans 15 residues. The CDR3 loop reads CASSSDWAGDSPLHF. The CDR3, as DNA: TGTGCCAGCAGTTCGGACTGGGCGGGAGATTCACCCCTCCACTTT.